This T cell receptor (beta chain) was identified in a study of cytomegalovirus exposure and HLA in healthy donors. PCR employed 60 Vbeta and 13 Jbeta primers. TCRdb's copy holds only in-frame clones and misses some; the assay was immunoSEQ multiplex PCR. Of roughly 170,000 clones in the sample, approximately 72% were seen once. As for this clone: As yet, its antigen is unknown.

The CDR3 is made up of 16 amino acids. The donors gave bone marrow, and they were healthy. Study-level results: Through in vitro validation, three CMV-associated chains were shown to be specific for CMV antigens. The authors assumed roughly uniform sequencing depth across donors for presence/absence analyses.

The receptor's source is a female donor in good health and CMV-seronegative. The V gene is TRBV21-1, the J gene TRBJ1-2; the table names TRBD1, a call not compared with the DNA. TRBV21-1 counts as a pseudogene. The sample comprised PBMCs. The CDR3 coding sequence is TGTGCCAGCAGCGCAAGTTTACAGGCCTCTTTCTATGGCTACACCTTC. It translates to CASSASLQASFYGYTF.